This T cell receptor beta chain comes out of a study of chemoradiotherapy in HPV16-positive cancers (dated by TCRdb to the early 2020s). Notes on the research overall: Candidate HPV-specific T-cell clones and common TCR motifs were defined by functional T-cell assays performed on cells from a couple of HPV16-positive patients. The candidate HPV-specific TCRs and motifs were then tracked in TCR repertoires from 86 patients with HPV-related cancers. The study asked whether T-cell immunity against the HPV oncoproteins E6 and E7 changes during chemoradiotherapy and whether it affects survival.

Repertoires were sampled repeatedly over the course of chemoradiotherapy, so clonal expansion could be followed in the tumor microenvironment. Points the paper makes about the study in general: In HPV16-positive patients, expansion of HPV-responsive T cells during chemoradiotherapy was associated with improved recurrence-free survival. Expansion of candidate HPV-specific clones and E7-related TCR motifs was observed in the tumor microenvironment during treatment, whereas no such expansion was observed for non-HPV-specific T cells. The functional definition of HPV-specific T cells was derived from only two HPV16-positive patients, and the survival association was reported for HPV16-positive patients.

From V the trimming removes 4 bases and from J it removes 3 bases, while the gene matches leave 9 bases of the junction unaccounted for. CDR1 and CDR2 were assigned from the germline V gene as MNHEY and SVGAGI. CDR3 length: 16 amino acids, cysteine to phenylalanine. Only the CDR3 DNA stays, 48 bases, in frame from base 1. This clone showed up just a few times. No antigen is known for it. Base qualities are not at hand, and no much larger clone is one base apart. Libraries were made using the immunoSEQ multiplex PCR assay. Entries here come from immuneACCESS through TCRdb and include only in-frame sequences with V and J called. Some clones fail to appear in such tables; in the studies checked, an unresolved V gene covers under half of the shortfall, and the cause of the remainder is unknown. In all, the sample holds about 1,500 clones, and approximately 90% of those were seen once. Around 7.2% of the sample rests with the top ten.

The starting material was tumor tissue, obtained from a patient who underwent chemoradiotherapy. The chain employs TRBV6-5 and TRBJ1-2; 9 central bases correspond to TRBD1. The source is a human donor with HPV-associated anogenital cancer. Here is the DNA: TGTGCCAGCAGTTCCCAGGGACAGGGAATTTACTATGGCTACACCTTC. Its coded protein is CASSSQGQGIYYGYTF.